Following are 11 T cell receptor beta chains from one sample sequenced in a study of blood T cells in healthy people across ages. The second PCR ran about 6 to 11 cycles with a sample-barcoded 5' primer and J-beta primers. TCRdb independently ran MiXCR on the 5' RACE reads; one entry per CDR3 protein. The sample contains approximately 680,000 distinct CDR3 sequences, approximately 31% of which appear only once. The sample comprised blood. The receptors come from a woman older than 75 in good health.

CDR3 sequence (DNA): TGTGCCAGCAGCCAAGAGGACAGGGTGTCCGACCAGCCCCAGCATTTT. Its translation: CASSQEDRVSDQPQHF. The chain joins TRBV16 to TRBJ1-5, with 8 bases lining up with TRBD1. From germline, CDR1 is KGHSY and CDR2 FQNENV. V lost 2 bases and J lost 7; bases outside the gene matches: 10. This CDR3 has 16 residues.

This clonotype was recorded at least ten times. DNA for the CDR3: TGCGCCAGCAGTCCCGGACTAGCGGGGGATACGGGTGAGCAGTTCTTC. Encoded protein: CASSPGLAGDTGEQFF. V is TRBV5-1 and J is TRBJ2-1, with 13 bases lining up with TRBD2. V dropped 5 bases and J dropped 9; count of bases not matched to a gene: 11. The V gene's germline CDR1 is SGHRS and CDR2 YFSETQ. The CDR3 totals 16 residues. The full variable domain, completed using reference TRBV5-1 and TRBJ2-1, is KAGVTQTPRYLIKTRGQQVTLSCSPISGHRSVSWYQQTPGQGLQFLFEYFSETQRNKGNFPGRFSGRQFSNSRSEMNVSTLELGDSALYLCASSPGLAGDTGEQFFGPGTRLTVL.

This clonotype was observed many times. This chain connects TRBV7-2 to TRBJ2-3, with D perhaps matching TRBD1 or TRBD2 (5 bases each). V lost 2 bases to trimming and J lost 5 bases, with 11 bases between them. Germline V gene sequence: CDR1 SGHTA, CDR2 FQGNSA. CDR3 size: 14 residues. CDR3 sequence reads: CASSLRGGRDTQYF. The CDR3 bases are TGTGCCAGCAGCTTACGTGGGGGAAGAGATACGCAGTATTTT.

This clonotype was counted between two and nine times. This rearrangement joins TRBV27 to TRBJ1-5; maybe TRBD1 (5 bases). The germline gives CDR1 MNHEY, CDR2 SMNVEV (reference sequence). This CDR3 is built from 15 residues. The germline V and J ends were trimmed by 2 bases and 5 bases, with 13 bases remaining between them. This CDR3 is CASSLPLDTHQPQHF. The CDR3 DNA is TGTGCCAGCAGTTTACCCCTGGACACCCATCAGCCCCAGCATTTT.

As DNA, the CDR3 is TGTGCCAGCAGCGAAACGGGGGTCCCCACAGATACGCAGTATTTT. It specifies CASSETGVPTDTQYF. The gene calls are TRBV9 and TRBJ2-3; maybe TRBD2 (6 bases). V was clipped by 3 bases and J by 2 bases, with 13 bases between them. Germline assignment: CDR1 SGDLS and CDR2 YYNGEE. The CDR3 spans 15 residues. Drawing the rest from reference TRBV9 and TRBJ2-3, the complete variable domain is DSGVTQTPKHLITATGQRVTLRCSPRSGDLSVYWYQQSLDQGLQFLIQYYNGEERAKGNILERFSAQQFPDLHSELNLSSLELGDSALYFCASSETGVPTDTQYFGPGTRLTVL.

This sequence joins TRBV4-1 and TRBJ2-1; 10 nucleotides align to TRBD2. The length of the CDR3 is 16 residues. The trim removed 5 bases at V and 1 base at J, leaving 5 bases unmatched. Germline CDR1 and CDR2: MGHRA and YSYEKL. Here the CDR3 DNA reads TGCGCCAGCAGCTTGAAGCGGGGGGGGTCCTACAATGAGCAGTTCTTC. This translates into CASSLKRGGSYNEQFF.

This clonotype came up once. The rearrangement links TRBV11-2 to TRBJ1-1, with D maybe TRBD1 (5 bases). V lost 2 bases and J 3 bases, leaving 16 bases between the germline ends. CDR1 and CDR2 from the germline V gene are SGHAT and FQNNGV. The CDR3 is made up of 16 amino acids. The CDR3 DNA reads TGTGCCAGCAGCTTACGATGGGGGGACTTACACACTGAAGCTTTCTTT. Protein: CASSLRWGDLHTEAFF. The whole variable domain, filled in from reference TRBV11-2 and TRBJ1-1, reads EAGVAQSPRYKIIEKRQSVAFWCNPISGHATLYWYQQILGQGPKLLIQFQNNGVVDDSQLPKDRFSAERLKGVDSTLKIQPAKLEDSAVYLCASSLRWGDLHTEAFFGQGTRLTVV.

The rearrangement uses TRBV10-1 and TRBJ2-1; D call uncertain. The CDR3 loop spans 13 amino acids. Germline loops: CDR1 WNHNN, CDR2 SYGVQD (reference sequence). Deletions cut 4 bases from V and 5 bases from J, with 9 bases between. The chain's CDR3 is CASSADVHNEQFF. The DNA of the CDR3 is TGCGCCAGCAGTGCCGACGTACACAATGAGCAGTTCTTC.

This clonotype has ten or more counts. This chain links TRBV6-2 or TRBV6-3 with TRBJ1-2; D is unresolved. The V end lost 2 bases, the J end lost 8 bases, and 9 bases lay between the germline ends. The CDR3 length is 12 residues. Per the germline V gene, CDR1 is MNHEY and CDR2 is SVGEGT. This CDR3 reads CASSYGQPGYTF. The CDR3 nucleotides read TGTGCCAGCAGTTACGGGCAGCCGGGCTACACCTTC.

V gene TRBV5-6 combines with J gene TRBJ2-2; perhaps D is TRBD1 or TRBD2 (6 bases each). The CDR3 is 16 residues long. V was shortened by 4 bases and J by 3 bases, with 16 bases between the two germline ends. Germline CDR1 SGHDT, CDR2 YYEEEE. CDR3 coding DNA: TGTGCCAGCAGCGAAGTTGGGGGGCAGTACACCGGGGAGCTGTTTTTT. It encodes CASSEVGGQYTGELFF. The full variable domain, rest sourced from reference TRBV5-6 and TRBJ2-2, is DAGVTQSPTHLIKTRGQQVTLRCSPKSGHDTVSWYQQALGQGPQFIFQYYEEEERQRGNFPDRFSGHQFPNYSSELNVNALLLGDSALYLCASSEVGGQYTGELFFGEGSRLTVL.

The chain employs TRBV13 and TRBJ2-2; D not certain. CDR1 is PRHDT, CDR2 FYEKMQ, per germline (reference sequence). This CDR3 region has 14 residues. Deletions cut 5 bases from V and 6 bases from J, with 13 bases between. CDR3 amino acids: CASSRPGGSGELFF. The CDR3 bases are TGTGCCAGCAGCCGCCCCGGTGGGTCCGGGGAGCTGTTTTTT.